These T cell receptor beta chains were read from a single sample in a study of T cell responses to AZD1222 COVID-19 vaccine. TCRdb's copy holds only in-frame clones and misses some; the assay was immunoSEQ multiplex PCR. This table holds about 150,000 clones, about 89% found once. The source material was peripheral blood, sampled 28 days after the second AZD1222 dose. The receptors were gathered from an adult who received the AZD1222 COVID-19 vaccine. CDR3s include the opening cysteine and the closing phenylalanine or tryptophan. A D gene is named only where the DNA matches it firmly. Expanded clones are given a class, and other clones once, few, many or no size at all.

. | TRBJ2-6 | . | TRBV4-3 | TGCGCCAGCAGCTATCAGAGGCCTGGGGCCAACGTCCTGACTTTC | CASSYQRPGANVLTF
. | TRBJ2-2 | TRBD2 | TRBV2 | TGTGCCAGCAGCTTACGGACTAGCGGGTTGGTAAACACCGGGGAGCTGTTTTTT | CASSLRTSGLVNTGELFF
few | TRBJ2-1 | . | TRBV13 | TGTGCCAGCAGCTTAATTCGTACGGGTGAGCAGTTCTTC | CASSLIRTGEQFF
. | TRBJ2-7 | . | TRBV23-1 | TGCGCCAGCAGTCACTCTTTTGTCCTGCCCTACGAGCAGTACTTC | CASSHSFVLPYEQYF
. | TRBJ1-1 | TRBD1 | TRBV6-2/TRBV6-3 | TGTGCCAGCAGTTACGGACAGGGGAGGCCGGCCACTGAAGCTTTCTTT | CASSYGQGRPATEAFF
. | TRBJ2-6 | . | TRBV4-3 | TGCGCCAGCAGCCAAGATCTAGGGTCTGGGGCCAACGTCCTGACTTTC | CASSQDLGSGANVLTF
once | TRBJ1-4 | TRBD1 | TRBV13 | TGTGCCAGCACCACCTTCGGGGCAGGGGGCACGAAACTGTTTTTT | CASTTFGAGGTKLFF
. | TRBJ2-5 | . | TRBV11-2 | TGTGCCAGCAGCTTAGATCCAGGGTACCAAGAGACCCAGTACTTC | CASSLDPGYQETQYF
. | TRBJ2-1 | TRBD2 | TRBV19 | TGTGCCAGTAGTGAGGGCGGTCCGGGGGGGAATGAGCAGTTCTTC | CASSEGGPGGNEQFF
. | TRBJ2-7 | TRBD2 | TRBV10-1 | TGCGCCAGCAGTGAGTCGACTAGCGGGTCGACCTACGAGCAGTACTTC | CASSESTSGSTYEQYF
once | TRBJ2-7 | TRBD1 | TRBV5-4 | TGTGCCAGCAGCTTCCAGGGGGCCGGGGAGCAGTACTTC | CASSFQGAGEQYF
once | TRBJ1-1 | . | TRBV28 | TGTGCCAGCAGTCCTATACCGACCGACAGGCAAGCTTTCTTT | CASSPIPTDRQAFF
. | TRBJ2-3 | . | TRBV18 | TGTGCCAGCTCACTATTACCGGGGAGTGTAAAAGGCACAGATACGCAGTATTTT | CASSLLPGSVKGTDTQYF
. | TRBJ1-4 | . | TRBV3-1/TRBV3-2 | TGTGCCAGCAGCCCCCACCGGGCGGATAAACTGTTTTTT | CASSPHRADKLFF
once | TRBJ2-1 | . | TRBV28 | TGTGCCAGCAAAGGGACGCCCTACAATGAGCAGTTCTTC | CASKGTPYNEQFF
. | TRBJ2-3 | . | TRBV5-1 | TGCGCCAGCAGCTTGAACCCCCCGAGATCAACGGATACGCAGTATTTT | CASSLNPPRSTDTQYF
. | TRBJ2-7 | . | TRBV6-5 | TGTGCCAGCAGCGAGGGTGCGGCTACCGTCTACGAGCAGTACTTC | CASSEGAATVYEQYF
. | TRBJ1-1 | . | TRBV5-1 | TGCGCCAGCAGCCCCCAGGGAGGGGGCACTGAAGCTTTCTTT | CASSPQGGGTEAFF
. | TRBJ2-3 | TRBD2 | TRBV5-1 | TGCGCCAGCAGCTCGGACGGGGGGAGTGCAGATACGCAGTATTTT | CASSSDGGSADTQYF
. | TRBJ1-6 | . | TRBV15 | TGTGCCACCAGCCTAGAAGGGGTCATTTCACCCCTCCACTTT | CATSLEGVISPLHF
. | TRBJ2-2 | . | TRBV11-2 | TGTGCCAGCAGCCCGAGGGCGGGCGCCGGGGAGCTGTTTTTT | CASSPRAGAGELFF
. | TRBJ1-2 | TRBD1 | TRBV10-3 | TGTGCCATCAGACAGGGGGATAACTATGGCTACACCTTC | CAIRQGDNYGYTF
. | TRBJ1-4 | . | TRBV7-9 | TGTGCCAGCAGCTTAGGTGGGGAAAAACTGTTTTTT | CASSLGGEKLFF
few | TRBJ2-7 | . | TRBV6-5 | TGTGCCAGCGGCGACACACAGGACGAGCAGTACTTC | CASGDTQDEQYF
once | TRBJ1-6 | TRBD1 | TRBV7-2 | TGTGCCAGCAGCTTCCAAGTAGGGACAGGGCGGAATTCACCCCTCCACTTT | CASSFQVGTGRNSPLHF
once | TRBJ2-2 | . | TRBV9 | TGTGCCAGCAGCGTAGCGGCCGCAACCGGGGAGCTGTTTTTT | CASSVAAATGELFF
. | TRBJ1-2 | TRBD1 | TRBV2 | TGTGCCAGCTCGGTCCCGGGACAGGGGGACTATGGCTACACCTTC | CASSVPGQGDYGYTF
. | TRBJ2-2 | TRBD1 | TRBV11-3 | TGTGCCAGCAGCAAACGGACAGGGAGCACCGGGGAGCTGTTTTTT | CASSKRTGSTGELFF
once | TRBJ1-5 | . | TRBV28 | TGTGCCAGCAGTTTATTGGGCGGGCCGGCGGGTCAGCCCCAGCATTTT | CASSLLGGPAGQPQHF
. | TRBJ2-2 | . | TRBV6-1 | TGTGCCAGCAGTGCAGGGATATCGAAGGGACACACCGGGGAGCTGTTTTTT | CASSAGISKGHTGELFF
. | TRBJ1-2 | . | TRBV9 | TGTGCCAGCAGCGTCGGACCCCCCGGGGTCGGTGGCTACACCTTC | CASSVGPPGVGGYTF